This TCR beta chain was obtained from a study of response to subunit inactivated influenza vaccine. Overall study results and limits: Few additional T cells are recruited per seasonal influenza vaccination, authors suggested.

The CDR3 totals 14 residues. The germline V gene has CDR1 SGHRS and CDR2 YFSETQ. The sample holds many counts of this clonotype. The target antigen is unknown. An end of the junction differs from the germline gene, which may be a read error. TCRdb processed the RT-PCR reads anew with MiXCR; each CDR3 protein has one entry. This repertoire shows roughly 460,000 distinct CDR3 sequences, about 10% found once; its top ten account for approximately 12%. The clonotype comes from a man aged 50 or older who received an inactivated influenza vaccine. Sequencing was performed on PBMCs from blood, taken 40 to 50 days after vaccination. V usage is TRBV5-1 and J usage is TRBJ2-5; 9 bases align to TRBD1. CDR3 protein: CASSQGQGQETQYF. The CDR3 bases are TGTGCCAGCAGCCAAGGACAGGGGCAAGAGACCCAGTACTTC.